A selection of T cell receptor beta chains follows, all from one sample in a study of beta chain features in type 1 diabetes. Sequencing used immunoSEQ multiplex PCR; TCRdb keeps in-frame clones, though not all of them. In the table there are about 620,000 clones, less than 20% of which are singletons. The specimen was naive CD4+ T cells from blood. Every receptor here comes from a man between 18 and 35 years old in good health. Each CDR3 is given with its conserved first and last residue. A D gene is named only where the DNA matches it firmly. The size field is filled for only some rows; it gives once, few, many or a size class.

>NA|TRBV20-1|TRBJ1-1|NA
TGCGGCCAGACAAAGAACACTGAAGCTTTCTTT
CGQTKNTEAFF
>NA|TRBV9|TRBJ2-1|NA
TGTGCCAGCAGCGTAGAAGCGCTAGCTCGGAATGAGCAGTTCTTC
CASSVEALARNEQFF
>NA|TRBV11-2|TRBJ1-2|NA
TGTGCCAGCAGCTTACTCTATGGCTACACCTTC
CASSLLYGYTF
>TRBD2|TRBV9|TRBJ2-1|few
TGTGCCAGCAGCGTAGGGGTAGCGGGGGTCAATGAGCAGTTCTTC
CASSVGVAGVNEQFF
>NA|TRBV7-2|TRBJ2-7|NA
TGTGCCAGCAGCTTAGCTTGGGTTTACGAGCAGTACTTC
CASSLAWVYEQYF
>NA|TRBV6-1|TRBJ2-5|NA
TGTGCCAGCAGGAGAGAGACCCAGTACTTC
CASRRETQYF
>TRBD2|TRBV9|TRBJ2-3|NA
TGTGCCAGCAGCCCTACTCTAGCGGGGAACACAGATACGCAGTATTTT
CASSPTLAGNTDTQYF
>NA|TRBV7-2|TRBJ2-1|NA
TGTGCCAGCAGCTTGTTCAGGGCTTACAATGAGCAGTTCTTC
CASSLFRAYNEQFF
>NA|TRBV7-9|TRBJ1-1|NA
TGTGCCAGCAGCTTATCGGGAATGACTGAAGCTTTCTTT
CASSLSGMTEAFF
>TRBD1|TRBV7-3|TRBJ2-7|NA
TGTGCCAGCAGCGTCACAGGGGGCCCCTACGAGCAGTACTTC
CASSVTGGPYEQYF